These 16 T cell receptor beta chains originate from one sample sequenced in a study of blood T cells in healthy people across ages. Combining a sample-barcoded 5' primer with a J-beta primer mix, a second PCR ran for roughly 7 to 12 cycles. TCRdb re-analysed the 5' RACE reads in MiXCR, keeping a single row per CDR3 protein. The sample lists around 690,000 distinct CDR3 sequences, around three fifths occurring once. Material: blood. Source of these receptors: a man in his sixties in good health.

The genes are TRBV20-1 and TRBJ2-5; 10 positions match TRBD1. The germline gives CDR1 DFQATT, CDR2 SNEGSKA (reference sequence). V gave up 6 bases and J gave up 5 bases; unmatched junction bases: 12. The CDR3 covers 15 residues. CDR3 sequence: CSAGPATGGTETQYF. The DNA for the CDR3 is TGCAGTGCCGGCCCCGCGACAGGGGGCACGGAGACCCAGTACTTC.

The V call is TRBV20-1, the J call TRBJ2-6; D call uncertain. The ends were cut back, 6 bases at V and 0 bases at J, with 15 bases in the middle. CDR1 is DFQATT and CDR2 is SNEGSKA in the germline V gene (reference sequence). The CDR3 covers 16 residues. The CDR3 is CSAPVAGNSGANVLTF. The CDR3, as DNA: TGCAGTGCCCCCGTGGCAGGTAACTCTGGGGCCAACGTCCTGACTTTC.

This chain joins TRBV27 and TRBJ2-1; D possibly uses TRBD1 or TRBD2 (5 bases each). The CDR3 contains 14 residues. Trimming removed 2 bases from V and 5 bases from J, with 10 bases in between. Germline lookup yields CDR1 MNHEY and CDR2 SMNVEV (reference sequence). The CDR3 spells CASSLSRGHNEQFF. The CDR3 bases are TGTGCCAGCAGTTTAAGCCGGGGACACAATGAGCAGTTCTTC.

The rearrangement joins TRBV5-1 to TRBJ1-2; 8 bases fit TRBD1. The CDR3 extends over 14 amino acids. V was pared by 4 bases and J by 7 bases, with 9 bases of the junction left unmatched. In germline, CDR1 is SGHRS, CDR2 YFSETQ. The DNA of the CDR3 is TGCGCCAGCAGCGCGACAGGGGAAGGCCTTGGCTACACCTTC. Translating gives CASSATGEGLGYTF. Looking up the rest from reference TRBV5-1 and TRBJ1-2 gives the full variable domain: KAGVTQTPRYLIKTRGQQVTLSCSPISGHRSVSWYQQTPGQGLQFLFEYFSETQRNKGNFPGRFSGRQFSNSRSEMNVSTLELGDSALYLCASSATGEGLGYTFGSGTRLTVV.

This chain links TRBV4-1 with TRBJ2-3; 13 bases match TRBD2. The ends lost 3 bases at V and 3 bases at J; junction bases unmatched: 3. Germline V gives CDR1 MGHRA, CDR2 YSYEKL. CDR3 length equals 16 residues. The CDR3 DNA sequence: TGCGCCAGCAGCCAGGGGACTAGCGGGACAACAGATACGCAGTATTTT. It yields the protein CASSQGTSGTTDTQYF.

The chain joins TRBV20-1 to TRBJ1-6, with TRBD1 matching 7 bases. Germline CDR1 is DFQATT and CDR2 is SNEGSKA (reference sequence). Trimming removed 5 bases from V and 10 bases from J; junction bases left unmatched: 17. CDR3 length: 16 residues. The CDR3 coding sequence is TGCAGTGCTGGCGAGGGAGGGGGCGCCGCGGGATCACCCCTCCACTTT. It codes for CSAGEGGGAAGSPLHF.

This clonotype occurred a few times. The rearrangement joins TRBV5-1 to TRBJ2-7, with D maybe TRBD2 (5 bases). This CDR3 spans 15 amino acids. The germline V gene has CDR1 SGHRS and CDR2 YFSETQ. Trimming stripped 3 bases from V and 1 base from J, with 14 bases between. The CDR3 is CASSSKVGDSYEQYF. DNA of the CDR3: TGCGCCAGCAGCTCGAAAGTCGGGGATTCCTACGAGCAGTACTTC.

This clonotype was seen a handful of times. The rearrangement links TRBV12-3 or TRBV12-4 to TRBJ2-5; D is possibly TRBD2 (5 bases). The CDR3 sequence is 14 residues long. V lost 4 bases, J lost 5 bases, and 14 bases lay in between. DNA of the CDR3: TGTGCCAGCAGTTCGGACGCAACGGGGGAGACCCAGTACTTC. This encodes CASSSDATGETQYF.

This clonotype came up a few times. The CDR3 spells CASRRDRATEAFF. CDR3 nucleotides: TGTGCCAGCAGGAGAGACAGGGCCACTGAAGCTTTCTTT. The chain recombines TRBV6-1 with TRBJ1-1; 7 bases line up with TRBD1. The V and J ends lost 6 bases and 4 bases, in that order; junction bases with no gene match: 5. The germline CDR1 and CDR2 sequences are MNHNS and SASEGT. CDR3 length: 13 residues.

Worth noting for this clonotype: The junction departs from germline at one end; a sequencing error may be responsible. CDR3 coding DNA: TGTACCACCAGCAGAGATTGGACTAGCTACGAGACCCAGTACTTC. Translation gives CTTSRDWTSYETQYF. This chain uses TRBV15 with TRBJ2-7; 8 bases map to TRBD2. The end of the DNA is better explained by TRBJ2-5, so the J call may be wrong. Germline V CDR1 and CDR2: LNHNV, YYDKDF (reference sequence). The CDR3 is 15 amino acids.

This clonotype was counted once. This chain joins TRBV5-1 and TRBJ2-3; no firm D call. The CDR3 spans 16 residues. V dropped 0 bases and J dropped 2 bases, with 13 bases sitting between them. CDR1 and CDR2 (germline): SGHRS, YFSETQ. Here the CDR3 DNA reads TGCGCCAGCAGCTTGGAACCGGTTCGAGTCACAGATACGCAGTATTTT. Protein: CASSLEPVRVTDTQYF.

V is TRBV5-1 and J is TRBJ1-2, with a tentative D call TRBD1 (5 bases). V lost 0 bases to trimming and J lost 3 bases, with 12 bases between them. Germline V gives CDR1 SGHRS, CDR2 YFSETQ. There are 15 residues in the CDR3. DNA for the CDR3: TGCGCCAGCAGCTTGGGGGGGACGCAGGACTATGGCTACACCTTC. The encoded protein is CASSLGGTQDYGYTF.

The chain employs TRBV28 and TRBJ2-1, with D possibly matching TRBD1 (5 bases). The V and J ends lost 5 bases and 9 bases respectively, with 14 bases between them. The CDR3 sequence is 13 residues long. Germline V CDR1 and CDR2: MDHEN, SYDVKM. Here the CDR3 DNA reads TGTGCCAGCAGTCTTGAGTGGGGCCTTGAGCAGTTCTTC. It is translated as CASSLEWGLEQFF.

The rearrangement links TRBV29-1 to TRBJ2-7; TRBD1 matches 8 bases. V shed 4 bases, J shed 7 bases, and the junction held 9 bases outside the gene matches. Germline V CDR1 and CDR2: SQVTM, ANQGSEA. The CDR3 contains 13 residues. CDR3 coding DNA: TGCAGCGTTGTATCAGGGGGCGCGGGAGAGCAGTACTTC. As protein: CSVVSGGAGEQYF.

As concerns this clonotype: One end of the junction does not line up with germline, which may come from a read error. The chain uses TRBV6-5 and TRBJ2-6; D unclear. CDR3 length: 16 residues. Germline values: CDR1 MNHEY, CDR2 SVGAGI. Written as DNA, the CDR3 is TGTGCCAGCGGTTACATAGCCCTGGCTGGGGCCAACGTCCTGACTTTC. Its protein product is CASGYIALAGANVLTF.

Concerning this clonotype: At one end the junction does not follow the germline gene, possibly because of a read error. The gene calls are TRBV7-2 and TRBJ2-1; no clear D gene. The J call is doubtful: the DNA matches TRBJ2-7 better. Germline V gene sequence: CDR1 SGHTA, CDR2 FQGNSA. This CDR3 is 14 amino acids long. The CDR3: CASSRVSSYNEQYF. DNA of the CDR3: TGCGCCAGCAGCCGAGTAAGCTCCTACAATGAGCAGTACTTC.